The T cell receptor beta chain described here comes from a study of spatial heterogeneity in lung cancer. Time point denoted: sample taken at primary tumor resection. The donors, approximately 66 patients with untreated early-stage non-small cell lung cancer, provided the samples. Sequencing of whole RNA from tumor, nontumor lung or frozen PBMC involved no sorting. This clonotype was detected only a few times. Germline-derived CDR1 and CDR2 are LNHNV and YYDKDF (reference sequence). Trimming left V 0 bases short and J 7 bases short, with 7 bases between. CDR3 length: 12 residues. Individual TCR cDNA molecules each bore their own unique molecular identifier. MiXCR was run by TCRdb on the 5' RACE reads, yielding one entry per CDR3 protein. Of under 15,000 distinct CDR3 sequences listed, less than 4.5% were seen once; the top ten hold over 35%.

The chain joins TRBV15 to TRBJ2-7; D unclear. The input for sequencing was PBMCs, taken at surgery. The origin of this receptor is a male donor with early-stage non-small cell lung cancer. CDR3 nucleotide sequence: TGTGCCACCAGCAGAGATATCGGGGAGCAGTACTTC. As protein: CATSRDIGEQYF.